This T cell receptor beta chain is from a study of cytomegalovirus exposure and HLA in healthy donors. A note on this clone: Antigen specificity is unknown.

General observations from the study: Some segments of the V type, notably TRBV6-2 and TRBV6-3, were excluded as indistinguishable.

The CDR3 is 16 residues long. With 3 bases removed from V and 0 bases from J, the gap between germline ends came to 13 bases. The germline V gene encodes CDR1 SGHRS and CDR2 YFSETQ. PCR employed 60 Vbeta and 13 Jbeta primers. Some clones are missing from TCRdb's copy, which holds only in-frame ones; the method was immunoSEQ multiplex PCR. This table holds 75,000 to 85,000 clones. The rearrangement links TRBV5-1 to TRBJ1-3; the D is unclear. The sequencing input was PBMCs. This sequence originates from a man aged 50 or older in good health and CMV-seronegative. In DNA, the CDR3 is TGCGCCAGCAGCTCCGGATCGACACTCTCTGGAAACACCATATATTTT. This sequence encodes CASSSGSTLSGNTIYF. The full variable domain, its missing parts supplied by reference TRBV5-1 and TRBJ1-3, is KAGVTQTPRYLIKTRGQQVTLSCSPISGHRSVSWYQQTPGQGLQFLFEYFSETQRNKGNFPGRFSGRQFSNSRSEMNVSTLELGDSALYLCASSSGSTLSGNTIYFGEGSWLTVV.